The source of this TCR beta chain is a study of CD8+CD57+ T cells in acquired aplastic anemia. The template for TCR beta VDJ and CDR3 sequence profiling was genomic DNA. TCRdb ran MiXCR on the reads and lists one entry per CDR3 protein. This table holds over 150,000 distinct CDR3 sequences, approximately 52% found once. Sequenced patients had shown CD8+CD57+ cell expansion by flow cytometry. V shed 6 bases and J shed 5 bases, with 14 bases lying between them. This CDR3 comprises 12 residues. The germline V gene has CDR1 DFQATT and CDR2 SNEGSKA (reference sequence). The clonotype originates from a human donor with aplastic anemia. The material sequenced was sorted CD4+, CD8+, or CD8+CD57+ T cells (not recorded which) from PBMCs. This rearrangement joins TRBV20-1 to TRBJ2-7; D gene ambiguous. The CDR3 region has the DNA TGCAGTGCCCCCTCGAATCTCAACGAGCAGTACTTC. Protein product: CSAPSNLNEQYF.